A selection of T cell receptor beta chains follows, all from one sample in a study of CD8+CD57+ T cells in acquired aplastic anemia. TCRdb re-called the reads with MiXCR, one entry per CDR3 protein. The sample records under 350,000 distinct CDR3 sequences, approximately 60% being singletons. The sequenced sample consisted of sorted CD4+, CD8+, or CD8+CD57+ T cells (not recorded which) from PBMCs. Every receptor here comes from a human donor with aplastic anemia. Each CDR3 is given with its conserved first and last residue. Each record gives: V gene, J gene, CDR3 protein.

V: TRBV7-8
J: TRBJ2-7
CDR3: CASSQDLGGSAYEQYF

V: TRBV20-1
J: TRBJ1-1
CDR3: CSTRDHRGDTEAFF

V: TRBV5-1
J: TRBJ2-7
CDR3: CASSLSLYGSQYF

V: TRBV29-1
J: TRBJ1-1
CDR3: CSVGGEGTEAFF

V: TRBV7-9
J: TRBJ1-2
CDR3: CASSPSQGTYGYTF

V: TRBV3-1
J: TRBJ2-3
CDR3: CASSLVGGDTQYF

V: TRBV9
J: TRBJ2-5
CDR3: CASSGPGQGGETQYF

V: TRBV20-1
J: TRBJ2-1
CDR3: CSARDLRGVFANEQFF

V: TRBV2
J: TRBJ1-6
CDR3: CASSYSIPSAGANSPLHF

V: TRBV6-2/TRBV6-3
J: TRBJ1-2
CDR3: CASSRLMANYGYTF